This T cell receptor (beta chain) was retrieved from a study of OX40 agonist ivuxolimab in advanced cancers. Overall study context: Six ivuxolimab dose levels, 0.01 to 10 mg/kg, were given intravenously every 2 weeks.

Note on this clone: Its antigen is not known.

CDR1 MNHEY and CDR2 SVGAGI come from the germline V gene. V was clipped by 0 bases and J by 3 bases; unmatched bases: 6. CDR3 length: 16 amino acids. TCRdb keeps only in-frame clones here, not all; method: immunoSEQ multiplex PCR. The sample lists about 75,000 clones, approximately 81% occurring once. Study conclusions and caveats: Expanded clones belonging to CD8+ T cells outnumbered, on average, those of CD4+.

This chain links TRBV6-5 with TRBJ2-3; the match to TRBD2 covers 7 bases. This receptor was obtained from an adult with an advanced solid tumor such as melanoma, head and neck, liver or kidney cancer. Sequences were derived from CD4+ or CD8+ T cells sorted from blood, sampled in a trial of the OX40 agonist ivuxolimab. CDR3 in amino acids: CASSYSLTSVTDTQYF. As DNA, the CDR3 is TGTGCCAGCAGTTACTCGTTAACTAGCGTAACAGATACGCAGTATTTT.